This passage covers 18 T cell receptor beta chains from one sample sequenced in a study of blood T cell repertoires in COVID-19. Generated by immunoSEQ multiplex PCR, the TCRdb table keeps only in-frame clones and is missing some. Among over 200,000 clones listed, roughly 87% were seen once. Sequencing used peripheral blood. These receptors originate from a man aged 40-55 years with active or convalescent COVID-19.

CDR3 DNA: TGTGCCAGCAGTTACTCGCGGGACAACTATGGCTACACCTTC. Its translation: CASSYSRDNYGYTF. V and J are TRBV6-5 and TRBJ1-2; D might be TRBD1 (5 bases). Germline CDR1 MNHEY, CDR2 SVGAGI. Trimming shortened V by 0 bases and J by 2 bases, and 7 bases separated the two germline ends. The CDR3 is 14 amino acids.

The CDR3 DNA sequence: TGTGCCAGCAGCATTACAGGGGCGTCCAGAGGCTACACCTTC. Translation gives CASSITGASRGYTF. This rearrangement joins TRBV6-2 or TRBV6-3 to TRBJ1-2, with 7 bases aligning to TRBD1. V lost 6 bases, J lost 8 bases, and 12 bases stayed unmatched. The CDR3 totals 14 residues. Looked up from germline, CDR1 is MNHEY and CDR2 is SVGEGT.

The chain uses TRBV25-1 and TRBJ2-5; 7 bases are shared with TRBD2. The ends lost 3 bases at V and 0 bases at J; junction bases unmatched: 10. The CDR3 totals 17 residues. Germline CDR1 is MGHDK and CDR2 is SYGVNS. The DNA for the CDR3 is TGTGCCAGCAGTGAGGGTCAGAGCGGGACGAACCAAGAGACCCAGTACTTC. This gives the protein CASSEGQSGTNQETQYF.

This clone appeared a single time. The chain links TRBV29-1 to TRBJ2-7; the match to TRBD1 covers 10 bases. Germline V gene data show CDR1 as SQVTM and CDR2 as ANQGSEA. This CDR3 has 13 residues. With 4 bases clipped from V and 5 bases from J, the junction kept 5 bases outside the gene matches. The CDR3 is CSVAGQGRNEQYF. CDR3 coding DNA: TGCAGCGTTGCGGGACAGGGGAGGAACGAGCAGTACTTC.

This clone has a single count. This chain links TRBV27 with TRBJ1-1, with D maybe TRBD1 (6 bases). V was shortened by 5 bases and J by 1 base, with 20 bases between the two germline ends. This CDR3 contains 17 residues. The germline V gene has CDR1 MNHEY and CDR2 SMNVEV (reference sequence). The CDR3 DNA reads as TGTGCCAGCAGTCCACATGGAGGACAGACCAAGAACACTGAAGCTTTCTTT. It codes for CASSPHGGQTKNTEAFF.

Here the CDR3 reads CASSPRGGQGAKNIQYF. In nucleotides, the CDR3 is TGTGCCAGCAGCCCCCGGGGGGGGCAGGGAGCCAAAAACATTCAGTACTTC. The chain is built from TRBV3-1 (or the pseudogene TRBV3-2) and TRBJ2-4; 8 bases agree with TRBD2. The germline gives CDR1 LGHDT, CDR2 YNNKEL (reference sequence). The CDR3 covers 17 residues. J was trimmed by 0 bases and V by 4 bases; bases with no gene match: 8.

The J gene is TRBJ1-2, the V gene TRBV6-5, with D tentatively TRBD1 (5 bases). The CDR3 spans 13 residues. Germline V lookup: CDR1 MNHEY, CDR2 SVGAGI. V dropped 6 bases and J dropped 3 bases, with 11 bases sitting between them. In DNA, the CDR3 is TGTGCCAGCAGCCCGACGGGGGACTATGGCTACACCTTC. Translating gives CASSPTGDYGYTF.

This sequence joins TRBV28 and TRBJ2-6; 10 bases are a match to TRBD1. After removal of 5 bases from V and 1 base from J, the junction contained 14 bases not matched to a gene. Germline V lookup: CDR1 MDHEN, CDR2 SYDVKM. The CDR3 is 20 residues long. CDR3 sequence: CASSRARQGAQFSGANVLTF. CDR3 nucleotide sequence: TGTGCCAGCAGTAGGGCGCGACAGGGGGCTCAATTTTCTGGGGCCAACGTCCTGACTTTC.

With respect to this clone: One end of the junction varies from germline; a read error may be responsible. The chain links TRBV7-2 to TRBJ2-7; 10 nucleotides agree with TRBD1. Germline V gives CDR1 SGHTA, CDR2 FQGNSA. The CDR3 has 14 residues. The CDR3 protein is CASTLVTGGSGQYF. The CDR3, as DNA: TGTGCCAGCACCTTAGTGACAGGGGGCAGTGGGCAGTACTTC.

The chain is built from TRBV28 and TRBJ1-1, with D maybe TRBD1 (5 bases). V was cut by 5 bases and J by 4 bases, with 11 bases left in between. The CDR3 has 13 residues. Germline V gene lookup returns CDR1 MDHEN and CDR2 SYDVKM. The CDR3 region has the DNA TGTGCCAGCAGTGACTTCGGGGGCACTGAAGCTTTCTTT. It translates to CASSDFGGTEAFF. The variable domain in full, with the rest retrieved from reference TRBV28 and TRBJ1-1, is DVKVTQSSRYLVKRTGEKVFLECVQDMDHENMFWYRQDPGLGLRLIYFSYDVKMKEKGDIPEGYSVSREKKERFSLILESASTNQTSMYLCASSDFGGTEAFFGQGTRLTVV.

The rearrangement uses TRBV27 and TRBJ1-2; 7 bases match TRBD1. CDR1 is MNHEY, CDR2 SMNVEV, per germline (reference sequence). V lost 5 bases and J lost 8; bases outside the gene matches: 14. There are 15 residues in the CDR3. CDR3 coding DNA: TGTGCCAGCAGTCGGGCCCGACAGGGTTTGGGCGGCTACACCTTC. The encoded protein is CASSRARQGLGGYTF.

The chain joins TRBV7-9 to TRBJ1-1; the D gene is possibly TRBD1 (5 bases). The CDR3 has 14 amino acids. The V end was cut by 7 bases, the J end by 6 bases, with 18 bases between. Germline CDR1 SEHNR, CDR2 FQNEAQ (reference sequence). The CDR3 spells CASTPPGRVAEAFF. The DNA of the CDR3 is TGTGCCAGCACCCCACCGGGCAGGGTGGCTGAAGCTTTCTTT. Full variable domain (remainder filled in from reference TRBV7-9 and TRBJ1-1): DTGVSQNPRHKITKRGQNVTFRCDPISEHNRLYWYRQTLGQGPEFLTYFQNEAQLEKSRLLSDRFSAERPKGSFSTLEIQRTEQGDSAMYLCASTPPGRVAEAFFGQGTRLTVV.

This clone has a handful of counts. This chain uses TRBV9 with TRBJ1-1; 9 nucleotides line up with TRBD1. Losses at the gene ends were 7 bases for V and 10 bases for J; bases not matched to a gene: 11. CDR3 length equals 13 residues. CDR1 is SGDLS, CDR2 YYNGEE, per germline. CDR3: CASGSRPGQGAFF. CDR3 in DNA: TGTGCCAGCGGCTCAAGGCCGGGACAGGGAGCTTTCTTT.

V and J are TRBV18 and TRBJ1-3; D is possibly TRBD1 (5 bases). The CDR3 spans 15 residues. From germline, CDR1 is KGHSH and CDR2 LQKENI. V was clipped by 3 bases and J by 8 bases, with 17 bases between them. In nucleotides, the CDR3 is TGTGCCAGCTCACCGCCACAGCGGACGGGGGACACCATATATTTT. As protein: CASSPPQRTGDTIYF.

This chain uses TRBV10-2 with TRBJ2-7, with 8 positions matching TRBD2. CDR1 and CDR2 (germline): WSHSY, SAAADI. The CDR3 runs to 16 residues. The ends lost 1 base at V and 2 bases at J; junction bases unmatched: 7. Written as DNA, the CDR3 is TGCGCCAGCAGTGAGTACAGACTAGCGTTCCCCTACGAGCAGTACTTC. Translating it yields CASSEYRLAFPYEQYF.

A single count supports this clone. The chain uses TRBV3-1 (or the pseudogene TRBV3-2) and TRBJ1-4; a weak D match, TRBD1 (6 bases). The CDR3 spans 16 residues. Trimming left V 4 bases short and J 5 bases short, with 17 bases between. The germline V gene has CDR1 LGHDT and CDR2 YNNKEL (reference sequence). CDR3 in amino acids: CASSPAIRTVNEKLFF. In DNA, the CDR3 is TGTGCCAGCAGCCCAGCGATAAGGACAGTGAATGAAAAACTGTTTTTT.

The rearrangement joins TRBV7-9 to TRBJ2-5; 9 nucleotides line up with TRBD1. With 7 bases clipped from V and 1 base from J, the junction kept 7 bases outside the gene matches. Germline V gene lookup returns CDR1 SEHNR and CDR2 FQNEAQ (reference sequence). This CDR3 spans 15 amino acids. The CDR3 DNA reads TGTGCCAGCACCCTGAGGGACAGGGCCCAAGAGACCCAGTACTTC. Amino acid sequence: CASTLRDRAQETQYF.

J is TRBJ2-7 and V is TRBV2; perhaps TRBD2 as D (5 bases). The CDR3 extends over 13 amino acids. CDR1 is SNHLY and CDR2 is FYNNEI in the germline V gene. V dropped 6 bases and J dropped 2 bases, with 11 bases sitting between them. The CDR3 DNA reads TGTGCCAGCAGCTATGTGAGGGCCTACGAGCAGTACTTC. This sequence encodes CASSYVRAYEQYF.